The 19 T cell receptor beta chains presented below share a single source sample, sequenced in a study of response to subunit inactivated influenza vaccine. Via MiXCR, TCRdb re-called the RT-PCR reads, giving one row per CDR3 protein. The sample has 630,000 or so distinct CDR3 sequences, 15% to 17% seen once. The specimen was PBMCs from blood, collected 11 to 12 days after vaccination. The receptors shown here come from a man in his fifties who received an inactivated influenza vaccine.

This sequence joins TRBV25-1 and TRBJ2-3; D may be TRBD1 or TRBD2 (6 bases each). Trimming left V 0 bases short and J 4 bases short, with 8 bases between. This CDR3 is 14 amino acids long. The germline V gene has CDR1 MGHDK and CDR2 SYGVNS. The CDR3 bases are TGTGCCAGCAGTGAATACCGGGGGCCAGATACGCAGTATTTT. Its translation: CASSEYRGPDTQYF.

A few counts support this clonotype. The rearrangement uses TRBV27 and TRBJ2-1; no clear D gene. The CDR3 is made up of 13 amino acids. CDR1 is MNHEY, CDR2 SMNVEV, per germline (reference sequence). With 2 bases removed from V and 5 bases from J, the gap between germline ends came to 7 bases. The chain's CDR3 is CASSLTAHNEQFF. CDR3 bases: TGTGCCAGCAGTTTAACCGCTCACAATGAGCAGTTCTTC.

The J gene is TRBJ1-2, the V gene TRBV3-1; D ambiguous. Between the trimmed V and J ends, which lost 3 bases and 8 bases, there was a span of 10 bases. The CDR3 contains 12 residues. Germline V gene sequence: CDR1 LGHDT, CDR2 YNNKEL (reference sequence). CDR3: CASSHAWRGYTF. The CDR3 DNA follows: TGTGCCAGCAGCCATGCATGGCGGGGCTACACCTTC.

The rearrangement joins TRBV9 to TRBJ2-2, with a weak D call TRBD1 (6 bases). CDR3 size: 15 residues. Trimming cost V 7 bases and J 2 bases, with 15 bases left between them. Germline lookup yields CDR1 SGDLS and CDR2 YYNGEE. CDR3 in DNA: TGTGCCAGCTCTCAGCGGACAGATAACACCGGGGAGCTGTTTTTT. It translates to CASSQRTDNTGELFF.

As for this clonotype: A much larger clone lies one base from this, so it may be a read error. This rearrangement joins TRBV29-1 to TRBJ1-2; 7 positions match TRBD1. V shed 7 bases and J 9 bases; nucleotides not matched to a gene: 8. The CDR3 consists of 11 residues. The germline V gene has CDR1 SQVTM and CDR2 ANQGSEA. The CDR3, as DNA: TGCAGCGGCCGGGACAGTTATAGCTACACCTTC. Encoded protein: CSGRDSYSYTF.

The chain has TRBV24-1 and TRBJ2-5, with D possibly being TRBD1 or TRBD2 (5 bases each). Germline V gives CDR1 KGHDR, CDR2 SFDVKD. With 0 bases removed from V and 2 bases from J, the gap between germline ends came to 12 bases. The CDR3 runs to 16 residues. The CDR3 sequence: CATSDLGAREQETQYF. The CDR3 nucleotides are TGTGCCACCAGTGATTTGGGGGCCAGGGAGCAAGAGACCCAGTACTTC.

This clonotype was picked up a small number of times. The V gene is TRBV6-5, the J gene TRBJ2-5; 10 nucleotides match TRBD2. Germline V gene lookup returns CDR1 MNHEY and CDR2 SVGAGI. Trimming removed 8 bases from V and 2 bases from J; junction bases left unmatched: 8. The CDR3 extends over 15 amino acids. CDR3 coding DNA: TGTGCCAGCGTTCAAAGCGGGAGGGGTCAAGAGACCCAGTACTTC. It codes for CASVQSGRGQETQYF.

The chain links TRBV27 to TRBJ2-3; D assignment may be TRBD1 or TRBD2 (5 bases each). V was clipped by 7 bases and J by 1 base, with 12 bases between them. Germline V lookup: CDR1 MNHEY, CDR2 SMNVEV (reference sequence). The CDR3 contains 14 residues. The CDR3 coding sequence is TGTGCCAGCAAAGCCCTGGGGGGCACAGATACGCAGTATTTT. It encodes CASKALGGTDTQYF.

This clonotype was detected a few times. The chain is built from TRBV7-6 and TRBJ2-2; 7 bases are shared with TRBD2. The CDR3 contains 17 residues. The V gene end was trimmed by 0 bases and the J gene end by 5 bases; junction bases not matched to a gene: 9. Germline loops: CDR1 SGHVS, CDR2 FNYEAQ. The CDR3 sequence is CASSLAPEGSGTGELFF. The CDR3 nucleotides are TGTGCCAGCAGCTTAGCGCCAGAGGGTAGCGGGACCGGGGAGCTGTTTTTT.

This clonotype was counted a few times. The chain couples TRBV7-9 to TRBJ2-3; no reliable D call. Germline V gives CDR1 SEHNR, CDR2 FQNEAQ (reference sequence). This CDR3 has 12 residues. Between the trimmed V and J ends, which lost 10 bases and 0 bases, there was a span of 8 bases. The CDR3 coding sequence is TGTGCCAACGGCTGGAGCACAGATACGCAGTATTTT. Amino acid sequence: CANGWSTDTQYF.

The chain is built from TRBV3-1 and TRBJ2-1; 8 bases are shared with TRBD1. This CDR3 has 16 residues. Looked up from germline, CDR1 is LGHDT and CDR2 is YNNKEL (reference sequence). The V gene end was trimmed by 4 bases and the J gene end by 3 bases; junction bases not matched to a gene: 8. CDR3 sequence: CASSPVRDRIYNEQFF. The CDR3 bases are TGTGCCAGCAGCCCAGTCCGGGACAGGATCTACAATGAGCAGTTCTTC.

This clonotype was recorded at least ten times. The V call is TRBV10-3, the J call TRBJ2-7; D is possibly TRBD1 (5 bases). The V end lost 5 bases, the J end lost 6 bases, and 20 bases lay between the germline ends. Per germline, CDR1 ENHRY and CDR2 SYGVKD. CDR3 length: 15 amino acids. The CDR3 region is CAISQVLAGRSEQYF. CDR3 nucleotide sequence: TGTGCCATCAGTCAAGTTTTGGCAGGGCGGTCCGAGCAGTACTTC.

This clonotype is medium-sized in the sample. The chain recombines TRBV3-1 with TRBJ2-7; D is uncertain. V lost 0 bases and J 2 bases, leaving 8 bases between the germline ends. Germline lookup yields CDR1 LGHDT and CDR2 YNNKEL (reference sequence). The CDR3 totals 14 residues. CDR3 DNA sequence: TGTGCCAGCAGCCAAGACTCCGGAACCTACGAGCAGTACTTC. This codes for CASSQDSGTYEQYF.

The chain is built from TRBV6-1 and TRBJ1-1; D is perhaps TRBD1 (5 bases). CDR3 length equals 15 residues. V gave up 10 bases and J gave up 1 base, with 19 bases separating them. Germline V CDR1 and CDR2: MNHNS, SASEGT. The CDR3 DNA is TGTGCCACCACGGGGTGGGGTAGGGGGAACACTGAAGCTTTCTTT. Its protein is CATTGWGRGNTEAFF.

The rearrangement joins TRBV12-3 or TRBV12-4 to TRBJ2-7, with TRBD2 matching 8 bases. This CDR3 spans 14 amino acids. Germline trimming cut 6 bases from V and 3 bases from J; bases unmatched to any gene: 7. CDR3 nucleotides: TGTGCCAGCAGAGCAGGGCGGGGGGACTACGAGCAGTACTTC. Translating it yields CASRAGRGDYEQYF.

This sequence joins TRBV10-3 and TRBJ2-1; 10 bases are a match to TRBD2. This CDR3 is 15 amino acids long. V shed 6 bases, J shed 8 bases, and the junction held 10 bases outside the gene matches. The germline V gene has CDR1 ENHRY and CDR2 SYGVKD. The CDR3 loop is CAISRGLAGVDEQFF. The CDR3 bases are TGTGCCATCAGCCGCGGGCTAGCGGGAGTCGATGAGCAGTTCTTC.

V usage is TRBV29-1 and J usage is TRBJ2-7, with TRBD1 as a possible D gene (6 bases). Germline V CDR1 and CDR2: SQVTM, ANQGSEA. Trimming shortened V by 5 bases and J by 1 base, and 12 bases separated the two germline ends. The CDR3 totals 13 residues. In nucleotides, the CDR3 is TGCAGCGTTAGCCGGACAGATTCCTACGAGCAGTACTTC. Amino acid sequence: CSVSRTDSYEQYF.

Comments on this clonotype: At one end the junction does not follow the germline gene, possibly because of a read error. The gene calls are TRBV4-3 and TRBJ2-1, with TRBD1 matching over 8 bases. CDR1 LGHNA and CDR2 YSLEER come from the germline V gene. This CDR3 is built from 13 residues. CDR3 sequence reads: CASSQDHGDRPVF. The CDR3 region has the DNA TGCGCCAGCAGCCAAGATCACGGGGACAGGCCGGTCTTC.

The chain couples TRBV12-1 to TRBJ2-7. TRBV12-1 is assigned pseudogene status. The CDR3 contains 12 residues. CDR3 amino acids: CASSRTEHEQYF. Here the CDR3 DNA reads TGCGCCAGCAGTAGGACGGAACACGAGCAGTACTTC.